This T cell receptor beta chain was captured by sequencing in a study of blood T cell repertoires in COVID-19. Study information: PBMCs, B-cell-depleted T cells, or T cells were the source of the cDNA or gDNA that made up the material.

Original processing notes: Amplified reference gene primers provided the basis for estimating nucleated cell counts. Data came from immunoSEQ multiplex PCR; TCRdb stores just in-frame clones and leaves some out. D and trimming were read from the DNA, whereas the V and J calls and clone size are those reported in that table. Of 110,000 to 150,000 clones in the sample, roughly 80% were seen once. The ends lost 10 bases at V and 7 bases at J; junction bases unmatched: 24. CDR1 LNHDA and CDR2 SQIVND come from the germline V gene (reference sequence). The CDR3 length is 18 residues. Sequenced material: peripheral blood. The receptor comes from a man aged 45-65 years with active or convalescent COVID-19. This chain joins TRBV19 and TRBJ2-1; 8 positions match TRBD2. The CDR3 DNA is TGTGCCACCCCGAATGGGCGGGGGGCCTCATTTGTGGGAAATGAGCAGTTCTTC. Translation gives CATPNGRGASFVGNEQFF.